A selection of T cell receptor beta chains follows, all from one sample in a study of blood T cell repertoires in COVID-19. Clones were sequenced by immunoSEQ multiplex PCR, and TCRdb holds only the in-frame ones, with some missing. The table includes more than 70,000 clones, 85% to 90% detected once. The sequencing input was peripheral blood. The origin of the receptors is a woman aged 80 or older in a cohort sampled during active or convalescent COVID-19. Each CDR3 is given without its conserved first and last residue.

TRBJ1-1 | TRBV6-5 | ASIILQGTEAF
TRBJ2-1 | TRBV9 | ASSVGMAEGQF
TRBJ1-1 | TRBV3-1/TRBV3-2 | ASSQGLNTEAF
TRBJ2-1 | TRBV3-1/TRBV3-2 | ASSQTTGLAYNEQF
TRBJ1-3 | TRBV10-3 | AISERRVSGNTIY
TRBJ2-1 | TRBV5-1 | ASSLGSLAVGF
TRBJ1-1 | TRBV5-5 | ASSSQGVTGAEAF
TRBJ2-7 | TRBV6-5 | ASRYIYEQY
TRBJ2-5 | TRBV7-2 | ASSSIRTIQETQY
TRBJ1-5 | TRBV5-6 | ASSLGQGIESGNQPQH